This T cell receptor beta chain was captured by sequencing in a study of blood T cell repertoires in COVID-19 (dated by TCRdb to 2020 to 2021). Broadly, across the study: Samples from collaborators originated in the United States, Italy and Spain and spanned both the acute and convalescent phases of COVID-19. The prospective study material was composed of cDNA or gDNA derived from T cells, B-cell-depleted T cells, or PBMCs. The dataset comprised deeply sampled blood TCRbeta repertoires from subjects exposed to, actively infected with, or recovered from COVID-19. A freely available public database, intended as a resource for researchers studying the immune response to SARS-CoV-2, is where the repertoires were released. The samples were drawn from two sources: the first 160 participants of the ongoing ImmuneRACE study, and about 1,300 subjects contributed by 6 global collaborators. Sample metadata almost always included a de-identified subject ID, COVID-19 status, age in years and sex. Where available, HLA class I and class II types were obtained from metadata supplied by the sample provider rather than from assay-based typing. Summary of the overall study and its limitations: Clinical and demographic metadata were provided uncurated, with the amount varying by source and participant.

Via the germline V gene (reference sequence), CDR1 is GTSNPN and CDR2 SVGIG. CDR3 length: 13 amino acids, cysteine to phenylalanine. The DNA shown is the 39-base CDR3, in frame from base 1. V is pruned by 3 bases and J by 4 bases, leaving 4 bases of the junction without a gene match. Participants in the prospective study were aged about 18 to 90 years, lived in over 20 United States geographic areas, and enrolled through a virtual design. In the prospective study, participants were assigned to cohorts based on the clinical history participants reported in a screening survey and a study questionnaire. For ImmuneRACE Cohort 3, a participant was defined as recovered based on two consecutive negative NP/OP PCR tests, clearance by a healthcare professional, or resolution of symptoms. Each participant in the prospective study had whole blood, serum and a nasopharyngeal or oropharyngeal swab collected by mobile phlebotomists. Prospective study participants could optionally give additional blood draws and questionnaires over an approximately 2-month period. Blood samples from the prospective study were shipped frozen or at room temperature prior to DNA extraction.

The immunoSEQ Assay, a bias-controlled multiplex PCR, was used to amplify TCRbeta CDR3 regions from genomic DNA. On the study's bioinformatics: The number of nucleated cells in each sample was estimated from the amplification of reference gene primers within the assay. To quantify the absolute abundance of each unique TCRbeta CDR3 rearrangement, sequence reads were collapsed and filtered. Productive Simpson clonality was computed per sample as the square root of Simpson's diversity index over productive rearrangements. The table comes from immuneACCESS by way of TCRdb, which keeps in-frame sequences with V and J called. Part of the clones is missing from these tables; in studies checked, under half for an unresolved V gene and the rest for unknown reasons. V and J calls and clone size are given by that table; D and trimming were obtained from the DNA. This sample has about 150,000 clones in its table, and around four fifths of those were observed once. Of the sample, roughly 6.4% falls within the top ten clones.

To note about this clone: Its antigen is still unknown. The record has no base qualities; no much larger clone is one base away.

The sequence was collected from a middle-aged woman who had recovered from COVID-19. The chain is assembled from TRBV30 and TRBJ2-7, and 9 bases in between align with TRBD2. Sequenced material: PBMCs or T cells enriched from blood (not recorded which). The CDR3 protein: CAWRGAGGYEQYF. The DNA is as follows: TGTGCCTGGAGGGGAGCGGGGGGATACGAGCAGTACTTC. Full variable domain (CDR3 extended with the reference TRBV30 and TRBJ2-7 proteins): SQTIHQWPATLVQPVGSPLSLECTVEGTSNPNLYWYRQAAGRGLQLLFYSVGIGQISSEVPQNLSASRPQDRQFILSSKKLLLSDSGFYLCAWRGAGGYEQYFGPGTRLTVT.